The 2 T cell receptor beta chains below were found in one sample sequenced in a study of T and B cells in COVID-19 patients. Multiplex PCR with BIOMED2 TRB-A/B primer pools amplified TRB rearrangements. One entry per CDR3 protein results from TCRdb running MiXCR on the multiplex PCR reads. Found here are 20,000 or so distinct CDR3 sequences, about 36% of them singletons; the top ten hold approximately 17%. Each TRB amplification used roughly 220-550 ng of genomic DNA from blood. The material sequenced was blood. The receptors come from a human donor with active COVID-19.

This clonotype occurred a few times. The rearrangement links TRBV19 to TRBJ1-2; D not certain. V was cut by 3 bases and J by 4 bases, with 15 bases left in between. The CDR3 loop spans 15 amino acids. CDR1 and CDR2 (germline): LNHDA, SQIVND (reference sequence). The CDR3 DNA reads TGTGCCAGTAGTATCAGCGGGGTAGCGGGCTATGGCTACACCTTC. Its protein is CASSISGVAGYGYTF.

This clonotype is labeled medium-sized. The CDR3 region has the DNA TGTGCCAGTAGTATCCCGGGACAGTATGGCTACACCTTC. Its protein product is CASSIPGQYGYTF. The chain uses TRBV19 and TRBJ1-2, with TRBD1 matching 7 bases. V lost 3 bases, J lost 5 bases, and 3 bases stayed unmatched. Germline CDR1 reads LNHDA; CDR2 reads SQIVND (reference sequence). This CDR3 spans 13 amino acids.